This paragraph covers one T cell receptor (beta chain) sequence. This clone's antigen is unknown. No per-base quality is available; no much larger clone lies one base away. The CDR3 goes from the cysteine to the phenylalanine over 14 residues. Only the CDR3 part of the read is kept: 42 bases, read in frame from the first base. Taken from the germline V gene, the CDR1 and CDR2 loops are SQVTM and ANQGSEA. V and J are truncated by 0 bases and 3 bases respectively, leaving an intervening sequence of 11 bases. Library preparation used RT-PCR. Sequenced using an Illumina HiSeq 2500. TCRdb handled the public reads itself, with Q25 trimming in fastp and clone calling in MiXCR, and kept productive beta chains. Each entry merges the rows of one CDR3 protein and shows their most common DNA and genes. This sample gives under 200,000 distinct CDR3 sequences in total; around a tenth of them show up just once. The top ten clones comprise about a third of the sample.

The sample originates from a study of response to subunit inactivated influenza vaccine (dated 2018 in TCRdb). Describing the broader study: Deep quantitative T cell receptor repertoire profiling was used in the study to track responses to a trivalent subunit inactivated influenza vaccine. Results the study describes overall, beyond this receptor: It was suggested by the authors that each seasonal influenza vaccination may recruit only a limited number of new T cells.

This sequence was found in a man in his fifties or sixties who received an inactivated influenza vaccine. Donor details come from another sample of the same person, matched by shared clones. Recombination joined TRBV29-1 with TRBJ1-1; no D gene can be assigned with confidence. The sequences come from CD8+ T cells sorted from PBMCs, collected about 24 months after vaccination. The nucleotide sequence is TGCAGCGTTGAAGATACCCTAGGATACACTGAAGCTTTCTTT. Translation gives CSVEDTLGYTEAFF.